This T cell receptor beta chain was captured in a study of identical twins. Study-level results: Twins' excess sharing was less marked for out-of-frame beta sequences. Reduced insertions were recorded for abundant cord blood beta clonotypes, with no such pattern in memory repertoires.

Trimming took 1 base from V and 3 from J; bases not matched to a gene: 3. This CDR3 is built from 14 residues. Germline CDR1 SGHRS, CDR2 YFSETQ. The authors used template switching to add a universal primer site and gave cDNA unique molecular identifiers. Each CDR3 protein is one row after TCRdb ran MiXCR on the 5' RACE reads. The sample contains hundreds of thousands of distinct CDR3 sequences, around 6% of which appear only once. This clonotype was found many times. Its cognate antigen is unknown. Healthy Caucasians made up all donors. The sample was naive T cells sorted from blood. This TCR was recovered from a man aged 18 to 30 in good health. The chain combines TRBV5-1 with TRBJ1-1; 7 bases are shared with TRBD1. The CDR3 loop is CASSLKGADTEAFF. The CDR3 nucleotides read TGCGCCAGCAGCTTGAAGGGGGCTGACACTGAAGCTTTCTTT.